This TCR beta chain was profiled in a study of cytomegalovirus exposure and HLA in healthy donors. Study-wide background: Of approximately 400 genotyped donors, 65% to 85% clustered with self-reported Caucasian donors.

The study's findings and limits: In a later analysis, a genetic analysis reported fewer productive-TCR N-insertions in an Asian-associated ancestry cluster than the cohort average.

This CDR3 has 16 amino acids. Germline V gene sequence: CDR1 MGHRA, CDR2 YSYEKL. Between the trimmed V and J ends, which lost 0 bases and 3 bases, there was a span of 12 bases. The PCR had 60 Vbeta and 13 Jbeta primers. Clones were sequenced by immunoSEQ multiplex PCR, and TCRdb holds only the in-frame ones, with some missing. The sample holds around 65,000 clones; approximately 80% are singletons and the top ten take about 2.9%. About this clone: As yet, its antigen is unknown.

The TCR was taken from a girl between 10 and 17 years old in good health and CMV-seropositive. This chain joins TRBV4-1 and TRBJ2-1, with D perhaps TRBD1 (6 bases). Sequenced: PBMCs. The CDR3 nucleotides read TGCGCCAGCAGCCAAGAGGGGGCCACCCGCTACAATGAGCAGTTCTTC. This encodes CASSQEGATRYNEQFF.